This T cell receptor beta chain derives from a study of preoperative IRX-2 immunotherapy in early breast cancer. TCRdb's copy holds only in-frame clones and misses some; the assay was immunoSEQ multiplex PCR. Found here are about 38,000 clones, about four fifths of them singletons; the top ten hold around 1.4%. Treatment of the sample: preoperative locoregional IRX-2 cytokine immunotherapy. Preoperative locoregional IRX-2 cytokine immunotherapy was tested in the phase Ib source study. CDR3 length equals 16 residues. The ends lost 2 bases at V and 8 bases at J; junction bases unmatched: 6. Germline V gene data show CDR1 as LNHDA and CDR2 as SQIVND (reference sequence).

This clonotype was sampled from a human donor with breast cancer. The sample in question was lymph node tissue, obtained after IRX-2 immunotherapy. This chain connects TRBV19 to TRBJ2-1; 13 bases are shared with TRBD2. CDR3 sequence reads: CASSIRTSGGGYEQFF. The CDR3 DNA reads TGTGCCAGTAGTATACGTACTAGCGGGGGGGGCTATGAGCAGTTCTTC. The complete variable domain, with remaining parts taken from reference TRBV19 and TRBJ2-1, reads DGGITQSPKYLFRKEGQNVTLSCEQNLNHDAMYWYRQDPGQGLRLIYYSQIVNDFQKGDIAEGYSVSREKKESFPLTVTSAQKNPTAFYLCASSIRTSGGGYEQFFGPGTRLTVL.